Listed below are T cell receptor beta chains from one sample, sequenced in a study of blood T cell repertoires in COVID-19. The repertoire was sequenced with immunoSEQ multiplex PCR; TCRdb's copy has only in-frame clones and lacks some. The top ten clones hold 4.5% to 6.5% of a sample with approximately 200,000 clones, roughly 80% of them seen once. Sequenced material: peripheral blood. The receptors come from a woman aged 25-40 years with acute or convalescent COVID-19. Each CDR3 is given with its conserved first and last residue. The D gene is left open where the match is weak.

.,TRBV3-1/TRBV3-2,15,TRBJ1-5,CASSVRGGLGQPQHF,TGTGCCAGCAGCGTCCGCGGGGGGCTTGGACAGCCCCAGCATTTT
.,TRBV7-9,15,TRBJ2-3,CASSLGEYLTDTQYF,TGTGCCAGCAGCTTAGGAGAATACCTCACAGATACGCAGTATTTT
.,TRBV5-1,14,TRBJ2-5,CASSYMGGLETQYF,TGCGCCAGCAGCTATATGGGGGGTCTGGAGACCCAGTACTTC
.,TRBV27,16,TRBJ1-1,CASSPRIAGGYTEAFF,TGTGCCAGCAGTCCACGAATAGCAGGAGGATACACTGAAGCTTTCTTT
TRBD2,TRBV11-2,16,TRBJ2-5,CASSSGTSGNQETQYF,TGTGCCAGCAGCTCCGGGACTAGCGGAAACCAAGAGACCCAGTACTTC
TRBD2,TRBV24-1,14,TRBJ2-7,CATSASGGPYEQYF,TGTGCCACCAGTGCCTCGGGGGGGCCCTACGAGCAGTACTTC
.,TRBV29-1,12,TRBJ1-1,CSVETRYTEAFF,TGCAGCGTTGAAACTCGTTACACTGAAGCTTTCTTT
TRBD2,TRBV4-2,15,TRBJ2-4,CASSQDGGGRNIQYF,TGTGCCAGCAGCCAAGATGGCGGGGGACGGAACATTCAGTACTTC
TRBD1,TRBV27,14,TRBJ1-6,CASSGTGGNSPLHF,TGTGCCAGCAGTGGGACAGGGGGAAATTCACCCCTCCACTTT
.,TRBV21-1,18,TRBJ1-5,CASSYPNPGLYSNQPQHF,TGTGCCAGCAGCTACCCTAATCCAGGACTTTATAGCAATCAGCCCCAGCATTTT
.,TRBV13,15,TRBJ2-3,CASSSEPQGIDTQYF,TGTGCCAGCAGCTCCGAACCTCAGGGGATAGATACGCAGTATTTT
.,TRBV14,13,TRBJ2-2,CASSQRGTGELFF,TGTGCCAGCAGCCAACGGGGAACCGGGGAGCTGTTTTTT
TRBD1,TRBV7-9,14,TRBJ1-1,CASSFLPGTDEAFF,TGTGCCAGCAGCTTCCTACCCGGGACAGATGAAGCTTTCTTT
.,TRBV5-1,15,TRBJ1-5,CASSPRGDWGQPQHF,TGCGCCAGCAGCCCGCGGGGGGATTGGGGTCAGCCCCAGCATTTT
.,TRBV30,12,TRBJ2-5,CAWSRDEETQYF,TGTGCCTGGAGCAGGGATGAAGAGACCCAGTACTTC
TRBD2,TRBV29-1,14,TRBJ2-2,CSVGLAGGTGELFF,TGCAGCGTCGGACTAGCGGGGGGCACCGGGGAGCTGTTTTTT
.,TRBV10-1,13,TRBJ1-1,CASSERGNTEAFF,TGCGCCAGCAGTGAACGGGGGAACACTGAAGCTTTCTTT
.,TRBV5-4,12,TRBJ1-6,CASSFGSSPLHF,TGTGCCAGCAGCTTCGGGTCTTCACCCCTCCACTTT
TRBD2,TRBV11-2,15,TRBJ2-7,CASSVLLAGVTEQYF,TGTGCCAGCAGCGTTTTGCTAGCGGGAGTGACCGAGCAGTACTTC
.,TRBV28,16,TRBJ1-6,CASSLGGGGNNSPLHF,TGTGCCAGCAGTTTAGGGGGGGGCGGGAATAATTCACCCCTCCACTTT